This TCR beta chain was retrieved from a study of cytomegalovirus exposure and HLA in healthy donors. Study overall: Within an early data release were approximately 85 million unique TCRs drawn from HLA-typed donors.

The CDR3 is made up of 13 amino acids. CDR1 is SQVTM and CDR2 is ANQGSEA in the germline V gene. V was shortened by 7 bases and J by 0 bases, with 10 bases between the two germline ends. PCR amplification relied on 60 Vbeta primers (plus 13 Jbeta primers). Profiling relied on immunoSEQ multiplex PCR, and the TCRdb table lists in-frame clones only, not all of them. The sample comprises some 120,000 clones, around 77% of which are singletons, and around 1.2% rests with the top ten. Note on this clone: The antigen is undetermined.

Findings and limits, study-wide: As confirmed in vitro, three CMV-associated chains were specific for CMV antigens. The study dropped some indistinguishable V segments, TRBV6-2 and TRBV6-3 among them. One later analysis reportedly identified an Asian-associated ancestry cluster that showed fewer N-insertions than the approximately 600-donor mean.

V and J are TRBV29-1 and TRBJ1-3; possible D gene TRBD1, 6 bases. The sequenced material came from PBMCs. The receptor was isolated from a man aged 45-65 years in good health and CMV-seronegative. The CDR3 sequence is CSARDNSGNTIYF. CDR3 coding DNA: TGCAGCGCCCGGGACAACTCTGGAAACACCATATATTTT.